Sequencing of this T cell receptor (beta chain) was carried out in a study of T-cell reconstitution after alpha-beta-depleted transplantation in children. Germline V gene data show CDR1 as SQVTM and CDR2 as ANQGSEA. V was cut by 6 bases and J by 5 bases, with 17 bases left in between. The CDR3 is 13 residues long. This clonotype was seen ten or more times. Construction of the TCRbeta library involved unique molecular identifiers. TCRdb recomputed calls from the PCR reads with MiXCR, one row per CDR3 protein. Among around 600,000 distinct CDR3 sequences listed, roughly 10% were seen once. The chain couples TRBV29-1 to TRBJ2-7; weak D call: TRBD1 (6 bases). Specimen: PBMCs from the stem cell graft donor, collected from the stem cell graft. The receptor was isolated from a human donor who donated a stem cell graft to a child with acute myeloid leukemia. The CDR3 loop reads CSVNLQGVHEQYF. CDR3 nucleotide sequence: TGCAGCGTAAACCTACAGGGTGTCCACGAGCAGTACTTC.